This T cell receptor beta chain was captured in a study of cytomegalovirus exposure and HLA in healthy donors. Both 60 Vbeta primers and 13 Jbeta primers went into the PCR. Study processing details: Unique TCR beta chains totaled some 78 million in a later count, with roughly 11 million of them shared. Repertoires were generated with immunoSEQ multiplex PCR, while TCRdb's copy carries only in-frame clones and drops some. From that table come the V and J calls and clone size; the DNA was used to work out D and trimming. Among roughly 190,000 clones listed, almost 75% were seen once. Donors were ostensibly healthy at sampling, although undocumented immune exposures were probable. The CDR3 spans 15 residues. V was cut by 4 bases and J by 1 base, with 12 bases left in between. Germline V gene data show CDR1 as SEHNR and CDR2 as FQNEAQ (reference sequence).

The clonotype was recovered from a young woman in good health and CMV-seropositive. Sequences were obtained from PBMCs. The chain is built from TRBV7-9 and TRBJ2-3, with D possibly being TRBD2 (5 bases). CDR3 bases: TGTGCCAGCAGCTCCGGAGCGGATCGCACAGATACGCAGTATTTT. The encoded protein is CASSSGADRTDTQYF. The full variable domain, with the rest looked up from reference TRBV7-9 and TRBJ2-3, is DTGVSQNPRHKITKRGQNVTFRCDPISEHNRLYWYRQTLGQGPEFLTYFQNEAQLEKSRLLSDRFSAERPKGSFSTLEIQRTEQGDSAMYLCASSSGADRTDTQYFGPGTRLTVL.